The rows below give T cell receptor beta chains drawn from one sample of a study of blood T cell repertoires in COVID-19. Libraries were prepared by immunoSEQ multiplex PCR; TCRdb keeps only in-frame clonotypes and omits some of them. The data show roughly 160,000 clones, roughly 85% seen once. Specimen: peripheral blood. These receptors originate from a man aged 55 to 70 with acute or convalescent COVID-19. CDR3s include the opening cysteine and the closing phenylalanine or tryptophan. Each record gives: V gene, clone size, D gene, J gene, CDR3 protein, CDR3 DNA. The D gene is left open where the match is weak. Only some rows state a clone size, as once, few, many or a class for expanded clones.

>TRBV28|-|-|TRBJ1-5
CASSLRVQPQHF
TGTGCCAGCAGTTTACGCGTACAGCCCCAGCATTTT
>TRBV12-3/TRBV12-4|many|TRBD2|TRBJ2-4
CASSRGGINIQYF
TGTGCCAGCAGTCGCGGGGGGATAAACATTCAGTACTTC
>TRBV10-1|-|-|TRBJ1-1
CASSGFGNTEAFF
TGCGCCAGCAGTGGATTCGGGAACACTGAAGCTTTCTTT
>TRBV28|-|-|TRBJ2-2
CASSLGSGLRNTGELFF
TGTGCCAGCAGTTTAGGTAGCGGCCTTCGGAACACCGGGGAGCTGTTTTTT
>TRBV29-1|-|TRBD1|TRBJ2-2
CSVVGQRNTGELFF
TGCAGCGTTGTGGGACAGAGGAACACCGGGGAGCTGTTTTTT
>TRBV18|-|-|TRBJ1-2
CASSPQGFSGGYTF
TGTGCCAGCTCACCACAGGGGTTCTCGGGTGGCTACACCTTC
>TRBV30|-|-|TRBJ1-2
CAWTPAGYGYTF
TGTGCCTGGACCCCCGCAGGGTACGGCTACACCTTC
>TRBV28|-|TRBD1|TRBJ2-2
CASSTIGTGETGELFF
TGTGCCAGCAGTACCATCGGGACAGGGGAGACCGGGGAGCTGTTTTTT
>TRBV9|few|TRBD1|TRBJ2-6
CASSGTGSGANVLTF
TGTGCCAGCAGCGGGACAGGGTCTGGGGCCAACGTCCTGACTTTC
>TRBV18|-|TRBD1|TRBJ1-1
CASSRTGGSETEAFF
TGTGCCAGCTCCAGGACAGGGGGCTCGGAAACTGAAGCTTTCTTT
>TRBV7-9|-|TRBD1|TRBJ2-3
CASKKGGTGEFTDTQYF
TGTGCCAGCAAAAAAGGGGGGACAGGAGAATTCACAGATACGCAGTATTTT
>TRBV10-3|once|-|TRBJ2-5
CAILRGLQETQYF
TGTGCCATCTTACGGGGACTCCAAGAGACCCAGTACTTC